The rows below give T cell receptor beta chains drawn from one sample of a study of tumor-infiltrating lymphocytes in primary liver carcinoma. TCRdb used MiXCR to reprocess the multiplex PCR reads, holding one entry per CDR3 protein. Among about 78,000 distinct CDR3 sequences listed, 60% to 80% were seen once. Sequenced: liver tumor tissue from sampling region 4. Every receptor here comes from a man aged 35 to 55 with primary liver carcinoma and hepatitis B virus infection. CDR3s include the opening cysteine and the closing phenylalanine or tryptophan. D genes are given only for firm matches. Clone size is stated in some rows and not others, as once, few, many or a class when expanded.

-	TRBV28	TRBJ1-1	-	CASTLAFVGAGTETFF	-
-	TRBV6-2/TRBV6-3	TRBJ2-7	TRBD2	CACTSGNSYEEYF	TGTGCCTGTACTAGCGGTAACTCCTACGAGGAGTACTTC
-	TRBV20-1	TRBJ2-3	TRBD2	CNAERTSGRDTQYF	TGCAATGCCGAAAGGACTAGCGGGAGAGATACGCAGTATTTT
many	TRBV12-3/TRBV12-4	TRBJ1-5	-	CASSLLGGDNQPQHF	TGTGCCAGCAGTTTGTTAGGGGGGGACAATCAGCCCCAGCATTTT
few	TRBV6-2/TRBV6-3	TRBJ2-3	TRBD1	CASSLQGKYGDTQYF	TGTGCCAGCAGTTTACAGGGGAAGTACGGCGATACGCAGTATTTT
-	TRBV4-2	TRBJ2-7	-	CASSQERVSYGLYF	TGTGCCAGCAGCCAAGAGCGTGTCTCCTACGGGCTGTACTTC
medium-sized	TRBV11-1	TRBJ2-5	-	CASSFEGGETQYF	TGTGCCAGCAGCTTTGAAGGAGGCGAGACCCAGTACTTC
-	TRBV6-5	TRBJ2-3	TRBD2	CANSSSWTSEPDTQYF	TGTGCTAACAGCTCTTCGTGGACTAGCGAACCAGATACGCAGTATTTT
-	TRBV6-5	TRBJ2-2	-	CASSYAVDNTGELFF	TGTGCCAGTAGTTACGCAGTGGACAACACAGGGGAGCTGTTTTTT
-	TRBV6-2/TRBV6-3	TRBJ1-5	TRBD1	CASSCYGQANQPQHF	TGTGCCAGCAGTTGCTATGGACAGGCTAATCAGCCCCAGCATTTT
-	TRBV11-2	TRBJ2-3	TRBD2	CAGSPPTSGNTDTQYF	TGTGCTGGCAGCCCCCCGACTAGCGGCAACACAGATACGCAATATTTT
-	TRBV12-3/TRBV12-4	TRBJ2-1	-	CASTTGQRVNEQFF	TGTGCCAGTACCACAGGTCAGAGGGTCAATGAGCAGTTCTTC
medium-sized	TRBV5-4	TRBJ2-3	TRBD2	CASSTVTGTSGTDTQYF	TGTGCCAGCAGTACGGTAACTGGGACTAGCGGCACAGATACGCAGTATTTT
many	TRBV11-2	TRBJ1-1	TRBD1	CASSLDWGQGIGLNTEAFF	TGTGCCAGCAGCTTAGACTGGGGACAGGGAATAGGCTTGAACACTGAAGCTTTCTTT
few	TRBV6-2/TRBV6-3	TRBJ2-7	-	CASSGGARAYSYEQYF	TGTGCCAGCAGCGGCGGCGCCAGGGCCTACTCCTACGAGCAGTACTTC
many	TRBV6-1	TRBJ1-5	TRBD1	CASDPGTGYQPQHF	TGTGCCAGCGACCCCGGGACAGGGTATCAGCCCCAGCATTTT
-	TRBV11-2	TRBJ2-5	-	CAGSSRYSAHQETQYF	TGCGCCGGCAGTTCCCGATACTCGGCCCACCAAGAGACCCAGTACTTC
many	TRBV12-3/TRBV12-4	TRBJ1-1	-	CASNGDGTEAFF	TGTGCCAGCAATGGGGACGGAACTGAAGCTTTCTTT
-	TRBV29-1	TRBJ1-2	-	CSVAQSNHGYTF	TGCAGCGTCGCACAATCCAACCATGGCTACACCTTC
-	TRBV19	TRBJ1-5	-	CASSWRHFADNQPQHF	TGTGCCAGTAGTTGGCGGCATTTTGCGGACAATCAGCCCCAGCATTTT
-	TRBV10-3	TRBJ2-5	-	CGISERVETQYF	TGTGGCATCAGTGAGCGGGTGGAGACACAGTACTTC
-	TRBV14	TRBJ2-2	-	CASSPMNTGELFF	TGTGCCAGCAGCCCTATGAACACCGGGGAACTGTTTTTT
-	TRBV10-3	TRBJ2-5	TRBD2	CAISVRLAGEVSQKF	TGTGCCATCAGTGTCCGACTAGCGGGGGAAGTGTCCCAGAAGTTC
-	TRBV7-8	TRBJ1-6	-	CASSWGTGNSPLLF	-
-	TRBV28	TRBJ2-7	TRBD2	CASRRTSGGMYEQYF	TGTGCCAGCAGGAGGACTAGCGGGGGGATGTACGAGCAGTACTTC
-	TRBV6-5	TRBJ2-1	-	CASSSLASYSEQFF	TGTGCCAGCAGCTCGCTAGCTTCCTACAGTGAGCAGTTCTTC
many	TRBV30	TRBJ2-1	-	CAWIGYDEQFF	TGTGCCTGGATAGGATATGATGAGCAGTTCTTC
few	TRBV28	TRBJ2-7	-	CASSPPLRRSYGQYF	TGTGCCAGCAGTCCGCCTTTACGACGATCCTACGGGCAGTACTTC
many	TRBV7-9	TRBJ1-1	-	CASSLMNTEAFF	TGTGCCAGCAGCTTAATGAACACTGAAGCTTTCTTT
many	TRBV21-1	TRBJ1-4	-	CASSKEGQGTTNEKLFF	TGTGCCAGCAGCAAAGAGGGACAGGGCACAACTAATGAAAAACTGTTTTTT
-	TRBV7-3	TRBJ2-1	TRBD2	CASSLGTSGNEQFF	TGTGCCAGCAGTCTCGGGACTAGCGGGAATGAGCAGTTCTTC
many	TRBV6-6	TRBJ1-1	TRBD1	CASSYLGQGGTEAFF	TGTGCCAGCAGTTACCTCGGACAGGGCGGCACTGAAGCTTTCTTT
-	TRBV6-1	TRBJ1-2	-	CASSEVLCGVAYGYTF	TGTGCCAGCAGTGAAGTGCTCTGTGGAGTAGCCTATGGCTACACCTTC
-	TRBV14	TRBJ2-5	-	CASSHVAKAKDF	TGTGCCAGCAGCCATGTTGCTAAGGCGAAGGATTTC
-	TRBV12-3/TRBV12-4	TRBJ2-1	-	CASSLEVVYSSYYEQFF	TGTGCCAGCAGTTTAGAAGTGGTGTACAGTTCCTACTATGAGCAGTTCTTC